This T cell receptor (beta chain) was profiled in a study of cytomegalovirus exposure and HLA in healthy donors. General study results and limits: Per published reports, the classifier diagnosed cytomegalovirus status with high specificity and sensitivity.

It was with 60 Vbeta and 13 Jbeta primers that the PCR ran. Here immunoSEQ multiplex PCR was the method, and the copy in TCRdb shows in-frame clones only, minus some. The clone table shows about 40,000 clones, with the ten largest holding 6.2%. Details on this clone: Its antigen is not known.

The CDR3 is made up of 15 amino acids. Germline trimming cut 7 bases from V and 0 bases from J; bases unmatched to any gene: 8. In germline, CDR1 is MNHNY, CDR2 SVGAGI (reference sequence). The specimen sequenced was PBMCs. The chain couples TRBV6-6 to TRBJ2-7; 8 bases align to TRBD1. This receptor was identified in a man aged 25 to 40 in good health and CMV-seronegative. This CDR3 reads CASKDLRGLSYEQYF. The DNA of the CDR3 is TGTGCCAGCAAAGACCTCAGGGGGCTCTCCTACGAGCAGTACTTC.